The T cell receptor (beta chain) described here comes from a study of blood T cell repertoires in COVID-19. As for the study in general: Donors in the United States, Italy and Spain gave samples during acute or convalescent COVID-19.

TCRdb keeps only in-frame clones here, not all; method: immunoSEQ multiplex PCR. Counted here are around 300,000 clones, 90% occurring once; the ten biggest clones make up roughly 4.3%. The J segment lost 14 bases and the V segment lost 3 bases, leaving 5 bases of the junction unmatched. The length of the CDR3 is 12 residues. In germline, CDR1 is SEHNR, CDR2 FQNEAQ (reference sequence). The material sequenced was PBMCs or T cells enriched from blood (not recorded which). The V and J genes are TRBV7-9 and TRBJ1-4; TRBD1 agrees at 8 bases. The source is a woman in her late teens or twenties with acute COVID-19. The CDR3 DNA sequence: TGTGCCAGCAGCTTCGGGACAGGAGGGCTGTTTTTT. Amino acid sequence: CASSFGTGGLFF.